One sample yielded the 17 T cell receptor beta chains listed below, sequenced in a study of HIV-infected patients and healthy controls. cDNA was made from about 510 ng RNA using alpha and beta constant primers. Alpha and beta chain libraries were made separately by chain-specific third strand synthesis with multiplexing indices. TCRdb passed the 5' RACE reads through MiXCR, listing each CDR3 protein once. The repertoire holds 17,000 or so distinct CDR3 sequences, with 4.5% to 5.5% as singletons. Whole blood was used without fractionation, so all unsorted peripheral T cells were included. The sequenced sample consisted of blood. Receptor source: an adult in good health.

This clonotype was detected only a few times. The rearrangement links TRBV10-3 to TRBJ1-5; D is perhaps TRBD1 (6 bases). V lost 7 bases to trimming and J lost 5 bases, with 18 bases between them. Germline CDR1 ENHRY, CDR2 SYGVKD. This CDR3 is 15 amino acids long. The CDR3 region is CAIKKGGAVDQPQHF. The CDR3 DNA is TGTGCCATCAAAAAAGGGGGGGCGGTGGATCAGCCCCAGCATTTT.

This clonotype is categorized as medium-sized. The chain links TRBV6-6 to TRBJ1-5; D is undetermined. V was clipped by 2 bases and J by 0 bases, with 5 bases between them. Germline CDR1 MNHNY, CDR2 SVGAGI (reference sequence). This CDR3 is 14 amino acids long. CDR3 amino acids: CASSYTDSNQPQHF. CDR3 sequence (DNA): TGTGCCAGCAGTTACACGGATAGCAATCAGCCCCAGCATTTT.

Many counts were recorded for this clonotype. The rearrangement uses TRBV3-1 and TRBJ2-4; D is unresolved. CDR3 length: 13 amino acids. Between the trimmed V and J ends, which lost 3 bases and 0 bases, there was a span of 3 bases. Germline loops: CDR1 LGHDT, CDR2 YNNKEL (reference sequence). The CDR3 sequence is CASSQLAKNIQYF. CDR3 DNA: TGTGCCAGCAGCCAGCTAGCCAAAAACATTCAGTACTTC.

The V and J genes are TRBV20-1 and TRBJ2-1; the match to TRBD2 covers 13 bases. The CDR3 is made up of 18 amino acids. Germline V gene lookup returns CDR1 DFQATT and CDR2 SNEGSKA (reference sequence). The ends lost 2 bases at V and 0 bases at J; junction bases unmatched: 7. The CDR3 sequence: CSARSGLAGVFSYNEQFF. In nucleotides, the CDR3 is TGCAGTGCTAGATCTGGACTAGCGGGGGTTTTCTCCTACAATGAGCAGTTCTTC.

Ten or more counts support this clonotype. The rearrangement joins TRBV20-1 to TRBJ2-3, with a tentative D call TRBD2 (5 bases). With 3 bases removed from V and 4 bases from J, the gap between germline ends came to 17 bases. Looked up from germline, CDR1 is DFQATT and CDR2 is SNEGSKA (reference sequence). The CDR3 is made up of 15 amino acids. The CDR3 coding sequence is TGCAGTGCTAGTATCCCTCGGAGGTTCTCAGATACGCAGTATTTT. Protein product: CSASIPRRFSDTQYF.

The table lists this clonotype with many counts. The chain links TRBV20-1 to TRBJ1-1; D remains unclear. Germline CDR1 and CDR2: DFQATT and SNEGSKA (reference sequence). The length of the CDR3 is 11 residues. Trimming pared 7 bases from V and 3 bases from J, leaving 9 bases between. CDR3 DNA sequence: TGCAGTGTGTCCGGGGACACTGAAGCTTTCTTT. This translates into CSVSGDTEAFF.

This clonotype was recorded at least ten times. V is TRBV12-3 or TRBV12-4 and J is TRBJ1-6, with D perhaps matching TRBD1 (5 bases). The CDR3 sequence is 14 residues long. V lost 7 bases and J lost 11, with 18 bases in between. The CDR3 protein is CASNPLGVGAPLHF. The CDR3 DNA reads as TGTGCCAGCAATCCCTTGGGGGTGGGGGCACCCCTCCACTTT.

In this sample, this clonotype turned up many times. This rearrangement joins TRBV6-5 to TRBJ1-4; maybe TRBD1 (5 bases). Germline CDR1 is MNHEY and CDR2 is SVGAGI. Trimming cost V 6 bases and J 3 bases, with 17 bases left between them. This CDR3 comprises 16 residues. The CDR3 loop is CASRRDSWGANEKLFF. The CDR3 DNA reads as TGTGCCAGCAGACGGGACTCCTGGGGGGCTAATGAAAAACTGTTTTTT.

By sample share, this clonotype is medium-sized. V gene TRBV20-1 combines with J gene TRBJ1-6, with D tentatively TRBD1 (5 bases). The CDR3 runs to 15 residues. V was cut by 5 bases and J by 7 bases, with 18 bases left in between. Germline-derived CDR1 and CDR2 are DFQATT and SNEGSKA (reference sequence). CDR3 DNA: TGCAGTGCTGCGACCGACAGAGGGAAGAATTCACCCCTCCACTTT. Protein: CSAATDRGKNSPLHF.

This clonotype has at least ten counts. The CDR3 DNA reads as TGTGCCAGCAGTCCAAGGAGGCAGGGAAACTATGGCTACACCTTC. It is translated as CASSPRRQGNYGYTF. V gene TRBV27 combines with J gene TRBJ1-2; D may be TRBD1 (5 bases). The CDR3 is made up of 15 amino acids. Looked up from germline, CDR1 is MNHEY and CDR2 is SMNVEV (reference sequence). Deletions cut 5 bases from V and 2 bases from J, with 15 bases between.

Relative to its sample, this clonotype is medium-sized (0.01 to 0.1%). This chain connects TRBV7-2 to TRBJ2-1, with 10 bases lining up with TRBD2. Losses at the gene ends were 5 bases for V and 9 bases for J; bases not matched to a gene: 10. The germline V gene has CDR1 SGHTA and CDR2 FQGNSA. The CDR3 consists of 15 residues. CDR3 protein: CASSTPGLAFTEQFF. The CDR3 DNA is TGTGCCAGCAGCACGCCGGGACTAGCGTTCACTGAGCAGTTCTTC.

This sequence joins TRBV7-9 and TRBJ1-1; the D is unclear. There are 16 residues in the CDR3. Germline V gene lookup returns CDR1 SEHNR and CDR2 FQNEAQ (reference sequence). The V end lost 5 bases, the J end lost 0 bases, and 16 bases lay between the germline ends. CDR3 residues: CASSTTLDGMNTEAFF. CDR3 sequence (DNA): TGTGCCAGCAGCACAACCTTAGACGGAATGAACACTGAAGCTTTCTTT.

This chain links TRBV7-2 with TRBJ2-1, with 9 bases lining up with TRBD1. The CDR3 is 15 amino acids. With V trimmed by 8 bases and J by 8 bases, 13 bases remained unmatched. Germline V lookup: CDR1 SGHTA, CDR2 FQGNSA. CDR3 amino acids: CASGAGTGIMDEQFF. The CDR3 nucleotides read TGTGCCAGCGGGGCCGGGACAGGGATAATGGATGAGCAGTTCTTC.

This clonotype is judged medium-sized. The chain has TRBV5-1 and TRBJ1-2, with D uncertain. The CDR3 length is 14 residues. Germline V gene sequence: CDR1 SGHRS, CDR2 YFSETQ. V lost 2 bases and J 0 bases, leaving 8 bases between the germline ends. DNA of the CDR3: TGCGCCAGCAGCTTTACACAGCCTAACTATGGCTACACCTTC. Translation gives CASSFTQPNYGYTF.

In its sample, this clonotype was seen many times. The chain joins TRBV7-9 to TRBJ2-7; D is unresolved. V was trimmed by 6 bases and J by 1 base, leaving 7 bases between them. This CDR3 comprises 12 residues. CDR1 is SEHNR, CDR2 FQNEAQ, per germline (reference sequence). The CDR3 sequence: CASRGISYEQYF. DNA of the CDR3: TGTGCCAGCAGAGGGATTTCCTACGAGCAGTACTTC.

This clonotype is labeled as medium-sized (0.01 to 0.1%). The V call is TRBV10-3, the J call TRBJ2-3, with 11 bases lining up with TRBD2. Losses at the gene ends were 0 bases for V and 0 bases for J; bases not matched to a gene: 8. The CDR3 is 19 amino acids. Germline CDR1 ENHRY, CDR2 SYGVKD. The CDR3: CAISESRLAGGTSTDTQYF. The DNA for the CDR3 is TGTGCCATCAGTGAGTCGCGGCTAGCGGGGGGAACTAGCACAGATACGCAGTATTTT.

This clonotype has at least ten counts. The V call is TRBV5-1, the J call TRBJ2-5; TRBD1 is a possible D gene (6 bases). Germline loops: CDR1 SGHRS, CDR2 YFSETQ. There are 14 residues in the CDR3. V lost 1 base to trimming and J lost 1 base, with 8 bases between them. The CDR3 loop reads CASSLTGTQETQYF. Here the CDR3 DNA reads TGCGCCAGCAGCTTGACAGGGACCCAAGAGACCCAGTACTTC.